A selection of T cell receptor beta chains follows, all from one sample in a study of blood T cell repertoires in COVID-19. Assay: immunoSEQ multiplex PCR; the TCRdb copy retains only in-frame clones and omits some. The data show more than 55,000 clones, 85% to 90% seen once. The source material was peripheral blood. Receptors were obtained from a woman aged 55-69 years with COVID-19, enrolled during active disease. CDR3s include the opening cysteine and the closing phenylalanine or tryptophan. A D gene is named only where the DNA matches it firmly. For some rows the clone size is stated as once, few or many, or as a class when expanded; others skip it.

abundance: NA; v_gene: TRBV23-1; d_gene: NA; j_gene: TRBJ1-5; CDR3aa: CAGPQGVGSNQPQHF; CDR3nt: TGCGCCGGCCCACAGGGAGTTGGGAGCAATCAGCCCCAGCATTTT
abundance: NA; v_gene: TRBV5-1; d_gene: NA; j_gene: TRBJ1-4; CDR3aa: CASSFALMGGEKLFF; CDR3nt: TGCGCCAGCAGCTTCGCTCTCATGGGGGGTGAAAAACTGTTTTTT
abundance: NA; v_gene: TRBV7-9; d_gene: NA; j_gene: TRBJ1-1; CDR3aa: CASSLSRDMNTEAFF; CDR3nt: TGTGCCAGCAGCTTATCCCGGGATATGAACACTGAAGCTTTCTTT
abundance: NA; v_gene: TRBV6-5; d_gene: NA; j_gene: TRBJ2-2; CDR3aa: CASLPKGRVTGELFF; CDR3nt: TGTGCCAGCCTACCAAAAGGGAGAGTCACCGGGGAGCTGTTTTTT
abundance: NA; v_gene: TRBV4-3; d_gene: NA; j_gene: TRBJ1-3; CDR3aa: CASSQGQGSGNTIYF; CDR3nt: TGCGCCAGCAGCCAAGGGCAGGGCTCTGGAAACACCATATATTTT
abundance: NA; v_gene: TRBV5-1; d_gene: TRBD1; j_gene: TRBJ1-3; CDR3aa: CASSQTGVSLSSGNTIYF; CDR3nt: TGCGCCAGCAGCCAGACAGGGGTCTCTCTTAGCTCTGGAAACACCATATATTTT
abundance: NA; v_gene: TRBV19; d_gene: TRBD2; j_gene: TRBJ2-2; CDR3aa: CASSLGGRNTGELFF; CDR3nt: TGTGCCAGTAGTTTAGGCGGGAGGAACACCGGGGAGCTGTTTTTT
abundance: NA; v_gene: TRBV27; d_gene: NA; j_gene: TRBJ1-1; CDR3aa: CASSFRGLLSVTEAFF; CDR3nt: TGTGCCAGCAGTTTTCGGGGGTTGTTATCGGTCACTGAAGCTTTCTTT
abundance: NA; v_gene: TRBV11-2; d_gene: NA; j_gene: TRBJ1-2; CDR3aa: CASSQGAAGWYGYTF; CDR3nt: TGTGCCAGCAGCCAAGGGGCGGCAGGGTGGTATGGCTACACCTTC
abundance: NA; v_gene: TRBV28; d_gene: TRBD1; j_gene: TRBJ1-1; CDR3aa: CASSFDRVQADTEAFF; CDR3nt: TGTGCCAGCAGTTTCGACAGGGTGCAGGCCGACACTGAAGCTTTCTTT
abundance: NA; v_gene: TRBV6-5; d_gene: NA; j_gene: TRBJ1-3; CDR3aa: CASSYQGYRGNTIYF; CDR3nt: TGTGCCAGCAGTTATCAGGGGTATCGTGGAAACACCATATATTTT
abundance: NA; v_gene: TRBV28; d_gene: NA; j_gene: TRBJ2-7; CDR3aa: CASSFRDRSFYEQYF; CDR3nt: TGTGCCAGCAGTTTCCGTGACAGAAGTTTCTACGAGCAGTACTTC
abundance: NA; v_gene: TRBV11-3; d_gene: TRBD2; j_gene: TRBJ2-7; CDR3aa: CASSLDGGRNYEQYF; CDR3nt: TGTGCCAGCAGCTTAGACGGGGGGAGAAACTACGAGCAGTACTTC
abundance: NA; v_gene: TRBV2; d_gene: TRBD1; j_gene: TRBJ2-7; CDR3aa: CASRATGGMYEQYF; CDR3nt: TGTGCCAGCAGAGCCACAGGGGGCATGTACGAGCAGTACTTC
abundance: NA; v_gene: TRBV6-5; d_gene: TRBD2; j_gene: TRBJ2-7; CDR3aa: CATTLSGRNEQYF; CDR3nt: TGTGCCACCACCCTTAGCGGGAGAAACGAGCAGTACTTC
abundance: NA; v_gene: TRBV19; d_gene: NA; j_gene: TRBJ1-6; CDR3aa: CASRRTGDSPLHF; CDR3nt: TGTGCCAGTAGGCGAACAGGAGATTCACCCCTCCACTTT
abundance: NA; v_gene: TRBV15; d_gene: TRBD1; j_gene: TRBJ1-5; CDR3aa: CATSRDRGQGRGSNQPQHF; CDR3nt: TGTGCCACCAGCAGAGATCGGGGACAGGGGAGGGGGAGCAATCAGCCCCAGCATTTT
abundance: once; v_gene: TRBV11-3; d_gene: NA; j_gene: TRBJ2-5; CDR3aa: CASSLTVQETQYF; CDR3nt: TGTGCCAGCAGCTTAACGGTACAAGAGACCCAGTACTTC
abundance: few; v_gene: TRBV5-4; d_gene: TRBD2; j_gene: TRBJ2-2; CDR3aa: CASSPGLAGGLGTGELFF; CDR3nt: TGTGCCAGCAGCCCCGGGCTAGCGGGAGGGCTAGGGACCGGGGAGCTGTTTTTT
abundance: NA; v_gene: TRBV13; d_gene: NA; j_gene: TRBJ2-2; CDR3aa: CASDVGPNTGELFF; CDR3nt: TGTGCCAGCGATGTGGGCCCGAACACCGGGGAGCTGTTTTTT
abundance: NA; v_gene: TRBV5-1; d_gene: TRBD1; j_gene: TRBJ2-3; CDR3aa: CASRSGQGVVDTQYF; CDR3nt: TGCGCCAGCAGAAGTGGACAGGGGGTCGTAGATACGCAGTATTTT
abundance: once; v_gene: TRBV2; d_gene: NA; j_gene: TRBJ2-7; CDR3aa: CASSAGQTAQYF; CDR3nt: TGTGCCAGCAGTGCGGGTCAGACGGCGCAGTACTTC